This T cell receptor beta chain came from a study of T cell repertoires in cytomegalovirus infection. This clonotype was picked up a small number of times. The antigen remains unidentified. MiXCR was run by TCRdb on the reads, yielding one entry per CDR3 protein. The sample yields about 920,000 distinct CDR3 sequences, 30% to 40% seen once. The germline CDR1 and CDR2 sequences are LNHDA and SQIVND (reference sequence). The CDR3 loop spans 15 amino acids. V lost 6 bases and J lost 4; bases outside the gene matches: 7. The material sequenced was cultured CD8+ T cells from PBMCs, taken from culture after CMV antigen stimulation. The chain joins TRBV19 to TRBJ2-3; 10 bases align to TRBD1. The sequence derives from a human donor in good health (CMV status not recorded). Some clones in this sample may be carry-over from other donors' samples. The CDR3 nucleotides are TGTGCCAGTAGCGATTCCGGGACAGGGGCAGATACGCAGTATTTT. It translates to CASSDSGTGADTQYF.